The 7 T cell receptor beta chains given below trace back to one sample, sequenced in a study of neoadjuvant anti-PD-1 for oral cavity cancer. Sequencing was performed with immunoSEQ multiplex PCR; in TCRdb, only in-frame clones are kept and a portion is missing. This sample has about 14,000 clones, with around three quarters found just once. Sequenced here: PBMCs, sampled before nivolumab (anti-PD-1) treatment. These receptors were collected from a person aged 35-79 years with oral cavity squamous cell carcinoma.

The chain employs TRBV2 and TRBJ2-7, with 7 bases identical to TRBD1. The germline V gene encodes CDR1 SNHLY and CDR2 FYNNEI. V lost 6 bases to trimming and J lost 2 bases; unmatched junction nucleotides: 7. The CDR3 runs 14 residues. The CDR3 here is CASSPQGVPYEQYF. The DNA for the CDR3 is TGTGCCAGCAGCCCGCAGGGGGTCCCCTACGAGCAGTACTTC.

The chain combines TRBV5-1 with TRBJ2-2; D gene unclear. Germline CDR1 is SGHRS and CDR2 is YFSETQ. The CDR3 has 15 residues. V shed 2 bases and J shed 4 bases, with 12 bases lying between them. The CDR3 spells CASSFEAWGTGELFF. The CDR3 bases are TGCGCCAGCAGCTTCGAGGCTTGGGGCACCGGGGAGCTGTTTTTT.

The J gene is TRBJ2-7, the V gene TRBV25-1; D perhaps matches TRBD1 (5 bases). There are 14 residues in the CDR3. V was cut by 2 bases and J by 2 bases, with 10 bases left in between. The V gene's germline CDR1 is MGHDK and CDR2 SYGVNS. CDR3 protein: CASSEGAGPYEQYF. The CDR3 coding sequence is TGTGCCAGCAGTGAAGGGGCAGGGCCCTACGAGCAGTACTTC.

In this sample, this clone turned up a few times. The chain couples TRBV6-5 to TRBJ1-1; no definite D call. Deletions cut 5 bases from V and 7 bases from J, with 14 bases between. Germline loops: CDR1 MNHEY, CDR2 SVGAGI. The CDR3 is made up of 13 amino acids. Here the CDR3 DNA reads TGTGCCAGCAGTATTCCCGGGAGACTTGAAGCTTTCTTT. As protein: CASSIPGRLEAFF.

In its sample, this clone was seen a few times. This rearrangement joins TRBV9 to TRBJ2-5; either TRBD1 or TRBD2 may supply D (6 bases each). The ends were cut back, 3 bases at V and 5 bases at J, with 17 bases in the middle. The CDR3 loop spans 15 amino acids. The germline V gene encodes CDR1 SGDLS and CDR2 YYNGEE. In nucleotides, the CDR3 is TGTGCCAGCAGCGCTCGGTGGGGGGCTGGGGAGACCCAGTACTTC. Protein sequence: CASSARWGAGETQYF.

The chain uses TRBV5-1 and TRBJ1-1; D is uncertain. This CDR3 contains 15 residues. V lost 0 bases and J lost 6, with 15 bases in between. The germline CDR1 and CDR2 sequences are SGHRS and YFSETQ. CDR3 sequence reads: CASSLGATEGAEAFF. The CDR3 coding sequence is TGCGCCAGCAGCTTGGGAGCCACCGAGGGAGCTGAAGCTTTCTTT.

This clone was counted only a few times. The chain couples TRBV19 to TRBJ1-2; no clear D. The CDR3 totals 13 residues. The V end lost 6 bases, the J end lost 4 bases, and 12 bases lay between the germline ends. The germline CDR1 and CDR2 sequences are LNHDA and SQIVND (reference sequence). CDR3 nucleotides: TGTGCCAGTAGCCCAGACGGATCCTATGGCTACACCTTC. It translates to CASSPDGSYGYTF.